These 8 T cell receptor beta chains share one sample of origin, sequenced in a study of blood T cell repertoires in COVID-19. Libraries were prepared by immunoSEQ multiplex PCR; TCRdb keeps only in-frame clonotypes and omits some of them. Of about 300,000 clones listed, around 90% are singletons. Material for sequencing was PBMCs or T cells enriched from blood (not recorded which). These receptors all stem from a woman in her 30s who had recovered from COVID-19.

The chain joins TRBV29-1 to TRBJ1-2; perhaps TRBD1 as D (5 bases). The CDR3 is made up of 14 amino acids. V shed 3 bases and J shed 4 bases, with 15 bases lying between them. Germline V gene sequence: CDR1 SQVTM, CDR2 ANQGSEA. The CDR3 reads CSVEEKGPTYGYTF. The DNA for the CDR3 is TGCAGCGTTGAGGAGAAGGGGCCCACCTATGGCTACACCTTC.

The DNA of the CDR3 is TGTGCCAGCAGCCTACGGACAGGGGGATATGAAAAACTGTTTTTT. Translated: CASSLRTGGYEKLFF. The chain links TRBV7-8 to TRBJ1-4, with 10 nucleotides matching TRBD1. V shed 5 bases and J 6 bases; nucleotides not matched to a gene: 6. Germline V gives CDR1 SGHVS, CDR2 FQNEAQ. CDR3 length equals 15 residues.

The V call is TRBV27, the J call TRBJ2-7; D is unresolved. Trimming removed 2 bases from V and 0 bases from J, with 5 bases in between. Germline CDR1 reads MNHEY; CDR2 reads SMNVEV (reference sequence). CDR3 length: 13 amino acids. The CDR3 DNA is TGTGCCAGCAGTTTAACGAGCTCCTACGAGCAGTACTTC. Amino acid sequence: CASSLTSSYEQYF.

The gene calls are TRBV30 and TRBJ1-3, with TRBD1 as a possible D gene (6 bases). Trimming left V 6 bases short and J 7 bases short, with 16 bases between. CDR3 length equals 13 residues. Germline values: CDR1 GTSNPN, CDR2 SVGIG (reference sequence). In DNA form, the CDR3 reads TGTGCCTGCGGGGGCGGGAGCAGGAACACCATATATTTT. Residues: CACGGGSRNTIYF.

V and J are TRBV12-3 or TRBV12-4 and TRBJ2-1; unclear D gene. V lost 3 bases and J 7 bases, leaving 4 bases between the germline ends. There are 11 residues in the CDR3. DNA for the CDR3: TGTGCCAGCAGTTTCCCTAATGAGCAGTTCTTC. It yields the protein CASSFPNEQFF.

This rearrangement joins TRBV4-3 to TRBJ1-1, with D uncertain. V shed 0 bases and J shed 6 bases, with 8 bases lying between them. The CDR3 covers 13 residues. The germline V gene encodes CDR1 LGHNA and CDR2 YSLEER. The DNA for the CDR3 is TGCGCCAGCAGCCAAGAGGCAGGCCCTGAAGCTTTCTTT. Protein product: CASSQEAGPEAFF.

V and J are TRBV15 and TRBJ1-6; no clear D gene. The CDR3 extends over 13 amino acids. Trimming stripped 0 bases from V and 13 bases from J, with 10 bases between. Germline V gene sequence: CDR1 LNHNV, CDR2 YYDKDF (reference sequence). The CDR3 loop is CATSRDLPGPLHF. The CDR3 nucleotides are TGTGCCACCAGCAGAGATCTACCCGGGCCCCTCCACTTT.

This chain links TRBV30 with TRBJ1-6, with 8 nucleotides matching TRBD1. This CDR3 contains 15 residues. The V and J ends lost 2 bases and 7 bases, in that order; junction bases with no gene match: 7. The germline gives CDR1 GTSNPN, CDR2 SVGIG (reference sequence). CDR3 DNA sequence: TGTGCCTGGAGTCCCCCGGGACAGGAGAATTCACCCCTCCACTTT. Encoded protein: CAWSPPGQENSPLHF. The variable domain in full, with the rest retrieved from reference TRBV30 and TRBJ1-6, is SQTIHQWPATLVQPVGSPLSLECTVEGTSNPNLYWYRQAAGRGLQLLFYSVGIGQISSEVPQNLSASRPQDRQFILSSKKLLLSDSGFYLCAWSPPGQENSPLHFGNGTRLTVT.